This TCR beta chain was sequenced in a study of blood T cell repertoires in COVID-19. This CDR3 has 15 residues. Germline CDR1 reads MGHRA; CDR2 reads YSYEKL. J lost 6 bases, V lost 1 base, and 5 bases had no gene match. Using immunoSEQ multiplex PCR, the repertoire was profiled, and TCRdb retains in-frame clones only, with some absent. The data show 130,000 or so clones, about 80% seen once. The sequenced material came from peripheral blood. The genes are TRBV4-1 and TRBJ1-5; 8 bases line up with TRBD1. The receptor was derived from a woman of 80 years or more with acute or convalescent COVID-19. The CDR3 DNA is TGCGCCAGCAGCCAAGGGACAGGGAGTGTTCAGCCCCAGCATTTT. This codes for CASSQGTGSVQPQHF.